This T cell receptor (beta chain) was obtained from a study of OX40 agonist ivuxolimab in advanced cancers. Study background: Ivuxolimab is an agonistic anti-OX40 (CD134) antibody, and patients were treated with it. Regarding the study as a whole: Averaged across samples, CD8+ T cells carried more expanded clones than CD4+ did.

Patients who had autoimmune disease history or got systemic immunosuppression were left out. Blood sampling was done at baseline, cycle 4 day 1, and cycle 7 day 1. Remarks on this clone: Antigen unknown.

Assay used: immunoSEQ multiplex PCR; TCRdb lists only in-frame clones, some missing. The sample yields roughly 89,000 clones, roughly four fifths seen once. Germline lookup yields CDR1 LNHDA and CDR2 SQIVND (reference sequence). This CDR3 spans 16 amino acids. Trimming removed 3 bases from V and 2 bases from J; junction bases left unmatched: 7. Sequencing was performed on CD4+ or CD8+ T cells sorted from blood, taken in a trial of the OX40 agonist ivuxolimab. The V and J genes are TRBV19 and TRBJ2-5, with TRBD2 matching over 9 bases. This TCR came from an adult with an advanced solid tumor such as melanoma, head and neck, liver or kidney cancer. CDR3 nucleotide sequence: TGTGCCAGTAGTATCAGCGGGGGGAGCGGGCAAGAGACCCAGTACTTC. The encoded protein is CASSISGGSGQETQYF.